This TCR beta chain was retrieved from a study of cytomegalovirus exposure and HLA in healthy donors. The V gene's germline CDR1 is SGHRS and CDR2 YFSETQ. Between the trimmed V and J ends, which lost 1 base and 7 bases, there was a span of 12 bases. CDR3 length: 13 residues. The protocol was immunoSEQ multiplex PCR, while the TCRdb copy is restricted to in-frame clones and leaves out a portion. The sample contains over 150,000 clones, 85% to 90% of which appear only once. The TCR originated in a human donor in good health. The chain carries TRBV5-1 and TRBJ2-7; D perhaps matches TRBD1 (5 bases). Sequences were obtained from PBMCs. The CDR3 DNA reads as TGCGCCAGCAGCTTGAGGCTGGGGCGGGAGCAGTACTTC. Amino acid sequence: CASSLRLGREQYF. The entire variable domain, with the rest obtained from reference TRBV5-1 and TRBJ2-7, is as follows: KAGVTQTPRYLIKTRGQQVTLSCSPISGHRSVSWYQQTPGQGLQFLFEYFSETQRNKGNFPGRFSGRQFSNSRSEMNVSTLELGDSALYLCASSLRLGREQYFGPGTRLTVT.